This T cell receptor (beta chain) comes out of a study of a mutant IDH1 vaccine in newly diagnosed glioma. At the level of the study: Patients came in for eight vaccinations, in weeks 1, 3, 5, 7, 11, 15, 19 and 23. Vaccines were begun 4-6 weeks after radiotherapy alone, or with temozolomide cycles.

The repertoire was sequenced with immunoSEQ multiplex PCR; TCRdb's copy has only in-frame clones and lacks some. This table has some 51,000 clones, 78% appearing once. Sample time point: week 5, during vaccination. Topical imiquimod accompanied each vaccine dose, which consisted of 300 ug of mutant IDH1 20-mer peptide. A remark on this clone: The antigen is unknown.

Study-wide findings and caveats: Variations in leading peripheral T cell clonotypes appeared to have no connection with pseudoprogression.

Sample: PBMCs, taken from a glioma patient whose treatment included an IDH1 peptide vaccine. This receptor was identified in a man aged 50 or older with glioma.

The CDR3 DNA reads TGTGCCAGCAGAACTACTTGGGATCAGCCCCAGCATTTT. Protein: CASRTTWDQPQHF. The chain joins TRBV6-5 to TRBJ1-5; no clear D gene. CDR1 MNHEY and CDR2 SVGAGI come from the germline V gene. This CDR3 has 13 amino acids. Between the trimmed V and J ends, which lost 6 bases and 5 bases, there was a span of 11 bases.